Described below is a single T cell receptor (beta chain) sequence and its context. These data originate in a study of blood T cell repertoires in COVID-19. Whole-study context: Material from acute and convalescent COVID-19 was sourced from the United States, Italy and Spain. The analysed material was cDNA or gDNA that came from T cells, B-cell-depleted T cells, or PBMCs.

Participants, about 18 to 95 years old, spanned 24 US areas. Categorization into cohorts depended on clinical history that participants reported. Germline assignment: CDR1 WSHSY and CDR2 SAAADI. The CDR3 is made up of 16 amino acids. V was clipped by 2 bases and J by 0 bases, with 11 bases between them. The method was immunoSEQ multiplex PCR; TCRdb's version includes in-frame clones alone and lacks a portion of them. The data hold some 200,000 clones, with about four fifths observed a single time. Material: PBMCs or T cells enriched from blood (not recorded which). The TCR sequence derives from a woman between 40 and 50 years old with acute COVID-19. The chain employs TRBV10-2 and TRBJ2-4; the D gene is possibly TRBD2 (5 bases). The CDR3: CASSERRQLAKNIQYF. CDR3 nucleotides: TGCGCCAGCAGTGAGAGGAGGCAGCTAGCCAAAAACATTCAGTACTTC.